These T cell receptor beta chains were read from a single sample in a study of neurological immune-mediated disorders. TCRdb processed the 5' RACE reads anew with MiXCR; each CDR3 protein has one entry. The table lists tens of thousands of distinct CDR3 sequences, around 4% of them singletons. What was sequenced was PBMCs. These receptors originate from a woman aged 55-75 years with multiple sclerosis. CDR3s include the opening cysteine and the closing phenylalanine or tryptophan.

>TRBV5-1|TRBJ1-4
CASRPTGHEKLFF
>TRBV20-1|TRBJ1-2
CSASASRLNYGYTF
>TRBV3-1|TRBJ1-1
CASSHPGTGAVGNTEAFF
>TRBV5-1|TRBJ2-3
CASSLAGRNTQYF
>TRBV6-5|TRBJ2-1
CASSTRGQGFYNEQFF
>TRBV7-7|TRBJ2-3
CASSLETGRTDTQYF
>TRBV5-1|TRBJ2-7
CASSVRTDYEQYF
>TRBV2|TRBJ1-1
CASWTGKTEAFF
>TRBV3-1|TRBJ2-2
CASSQSPGAGELFF
>TRBV20-1|TRBJ1-6
CSADPKTGARNSPLHF
>TRBV5-1|TRBJ1-1
CASSLRDMANTEAFF
>TRBV7-2|TRBJ1-6
CASSPGTAHNSPLHF
>TRBV7-9|TRBJ1-5
CASSRSEGRVQPQHF
>TRBV5-1|TRBJ1-6
CASSKDRGNSPLHF
>TRBV5-4|TRBJ1-2
CASSLGRTTNYGYTF
>TRBV20-1|TRBJ2-1
CSASGAKYNEQFF
>TRBV29-1|TRBJ2-7
CSVETRGRIYEQYF
>TRBV20-1|TRBJ2-1
CSAPELLNEQFF
>TRBV5-1|TRBJ2-5
CASSPIGRSGQETQYF
>TRBV7-9|TRBJ2-7
CASSLGWGRDRDPYEQYF
>TRBV27|TRBJ1-1
CASTPWGGRIAFF
>TRBV7-7|TRBJ2-1
CASSLSPNNEQFF
>TRBV5-5|TRBJ2-2
CASSPGTGQTGELFF
>TRBV28|TRBJ1-5
CASSRTQGGWQPQHF
>TRBV18|TRBJ2-6
CASSPTGAGANVLTF
>TRBV20-1|TRBJ1-1
CSAREQGGQNTEAFF
>TRBV14|TRBJ1-2
CASSQDGQGNGYTF
>TRBV6-2/TRBV6-3|TRBJ2-1
CASTAGGEQFF
>TRBV10-1|TRBJ2-5
CASSESAGKTQYF
>TRBV28|TRBJ2-7
CASSFLSGLYF
>TRBV4-1|TRBJ2-3
CASSQLPGLSTDTQYF
>TRBV12-3/TRBV12-4|TRBJ2-5
CASSPGQSQETQYF
>TRBV7-9|TRBJ1-2
CASSSRELYGYTF
>TRBV5-1|TRBJ2-1
CASSLRQGYNEQFF
>TRBV5-1|TRBJ2-5
CASSLGANPETQYF
>TRBV27|TRBJ1-4
CASSRDRGPSHEKLFF
>TRBV6-4|TRBJ1-1
CASSRRAGVGTEAFF
>TRBV20-1|TRBJ2-7
CSAPRQGAYEQYF
>TRBV3-1|TRBJ1-5
CASSPRGNQPQHF
>TRBV19|TRBJ1-1
CASSVGVSQAFF
>TRBV5-1|TRBJ1-4
CASSYARREKLFF
>TRBV14|TRBJ2-3
CASSHASGGATDTQYF
>TRBV18|TRBJ2-5
CASSPDRETQYF
>TRBV5-1|TRBJ2-1
CASSLARGGQSQFF
>TRBV11-2|TRBJ1-2
CASSLVTGDYGYTF
>TRBV5-1|TRBJ1-3
CASSLSTGTGNTIYF
>TRBV11-2|TRBJ1-2
CASSLAGTYGYTF
>TRBV7-9|TRBJ2-1
CASSVTVAGAPPGYNEQFF
>TRBV5-1|TRBJ1-2
CASSFATGGTYGYTF
>TRBV20-1|TRBJ1-1
CSARKVLRMNTEAFF
>TRBV4-1|TRBJ2-7
CASSQESDRGRSVGEQYF
>TRBV9|TRBJ2-5
CASSASPSDGSWTETQYF
>TRBV7-9|TRBJ1-1
CASSHDNRVLGTEAFF
>TRBV6-5|TRBJ2-4
CASSSIRGTWGDIQYF
>TRBV20-1|TRBJ2-1
CSASTDRGEQFF
>TRBV9|TRBJ1-1
CASSVGTANTEAFF
>TRBV5-1|TRBJ2-1
CASSLADRVLYNEQFF
>TRBV10-3|TRBJ1-3
CAISGDRPGNTIYF